The T cell receptor beta chain under discussion was sequenced for a study of blood T cell repertoires in COVID-19. Background on the study: The United States, Italy and Spain were the sources of the acute and convalescent COVID-19 samples. Sample material is recorded as cDNA or gDNA derived from T cells, B-cell-depleted T cells, or PBMCs.

In the study's own analysis: By means of reference gene primer amplification, nucleated cell counts were estimated. Clones were sequenced by immunoSEQ multiplex PCR, and TCRdb holds only the in-frame ones, with some missing. That table supplies the V and J calls and clone size; D and trimming were determined from the DNA. Of roughly 52,000 clones listed, 83% were seen once; the top ten hold over 4.5%. The CDR3 extends over 15 amino acids. V shed 0 bases, J shed 7 bases, and the junction held 8 bases outside the gene matches. The germline gives CDR1 MNHEY, CDR2 SVGAGI. The chain joins TRBV6-5 to TRBJ2-5; the match to TRBD2 covers 7 bases. The sequence was obtained from a human donor in a cohort sampled during active COVID-19. The sample was peripheral blood. This CDR3 reads CASSYSLAAGGTQYF. CDR3 DNA: TGTGCCAGCAGTTACTCCCTAGCGGCGGGTGGGACCCAGTACTTC.